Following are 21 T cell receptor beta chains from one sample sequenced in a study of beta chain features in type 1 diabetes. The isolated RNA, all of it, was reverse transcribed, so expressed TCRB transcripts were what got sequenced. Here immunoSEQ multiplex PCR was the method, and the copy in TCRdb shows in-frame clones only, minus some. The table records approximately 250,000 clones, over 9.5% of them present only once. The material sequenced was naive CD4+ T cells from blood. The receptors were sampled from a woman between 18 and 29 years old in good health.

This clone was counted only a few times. CDR3 DNA: TGTGCCAGCAGTCGGGACACTGCAACTAATGAAAAACTGTTTTTT. Encoded protein: CASSRDTATNEKLFF. V gene TRBV2 combines with J gene TRBJ1-4; the D gene is possibly TRBD1 (6 bases). The CDR3 has 15 amino acids. The germline V and J ends were trimmed by 5 bases and 0 bases, with 10 bases remaining between them. Germline V gives CDR1 SNHLY, CDR2 FYNNEI.

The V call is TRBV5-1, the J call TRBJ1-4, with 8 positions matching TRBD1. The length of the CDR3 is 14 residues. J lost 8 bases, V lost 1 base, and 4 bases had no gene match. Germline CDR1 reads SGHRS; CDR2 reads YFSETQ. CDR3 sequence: CASSLQGAEEKLFF. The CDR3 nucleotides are TGCGCCAGCAGCTTGCAGGGGGCAGAAGAAAAACTGTTTTTT.

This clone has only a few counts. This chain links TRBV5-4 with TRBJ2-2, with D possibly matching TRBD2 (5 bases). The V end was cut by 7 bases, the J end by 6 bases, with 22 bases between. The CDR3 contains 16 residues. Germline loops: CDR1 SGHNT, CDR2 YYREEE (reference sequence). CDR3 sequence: CASRIEGSSYAGELFF. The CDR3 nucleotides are TGTGCCAGCCGAATCGAGGGTAGCAGTTATGCCGGGGAGCTGTTTTTT.

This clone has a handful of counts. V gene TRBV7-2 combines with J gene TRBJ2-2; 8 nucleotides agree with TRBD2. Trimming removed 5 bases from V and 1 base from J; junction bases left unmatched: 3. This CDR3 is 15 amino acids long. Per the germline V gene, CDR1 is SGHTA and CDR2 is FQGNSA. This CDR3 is CASSKTSGNTGELFF. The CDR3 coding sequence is TGTGCCAGCAGCAAAACTAGCGGGAACACCGGGGAGCTGTTTTTT.

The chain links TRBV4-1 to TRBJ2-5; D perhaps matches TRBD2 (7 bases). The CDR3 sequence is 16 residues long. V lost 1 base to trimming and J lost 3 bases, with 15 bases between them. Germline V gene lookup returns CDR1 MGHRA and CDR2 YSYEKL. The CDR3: CASSQVRGGGEETQYF. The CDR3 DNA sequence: TGCGCCAGCAGCCAAGTTCGGGGAGGGGGGGAAGAGACCCAGTACTTC.

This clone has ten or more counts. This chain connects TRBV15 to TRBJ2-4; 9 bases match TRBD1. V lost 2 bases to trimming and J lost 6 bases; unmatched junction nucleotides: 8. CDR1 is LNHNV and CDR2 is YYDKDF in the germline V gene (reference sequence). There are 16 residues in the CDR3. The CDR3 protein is CATSRTVPGQGNIQYF. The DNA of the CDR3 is TGTGCCACCAGCAGAACCGTCCCGGGACAGGGAAACATTCAGTACTTC.

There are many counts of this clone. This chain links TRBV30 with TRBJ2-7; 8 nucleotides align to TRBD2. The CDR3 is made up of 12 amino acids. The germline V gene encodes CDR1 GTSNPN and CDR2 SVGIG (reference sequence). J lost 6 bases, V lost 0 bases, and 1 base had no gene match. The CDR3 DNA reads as TGTGCCTGGAGTGTCCGGGAGGGCGAGCAGTACTTC. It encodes CAWSVREGEQYF.

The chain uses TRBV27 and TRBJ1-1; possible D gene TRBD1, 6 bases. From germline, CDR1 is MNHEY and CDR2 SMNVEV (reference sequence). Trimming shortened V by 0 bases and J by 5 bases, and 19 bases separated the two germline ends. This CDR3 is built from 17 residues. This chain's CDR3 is CASSLSTGHRGRTEAFF. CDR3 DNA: TGTGCCAGCAGTTTATCTACAGGGCACCGGGGTAGAACTGAAGCTTTCTTT.

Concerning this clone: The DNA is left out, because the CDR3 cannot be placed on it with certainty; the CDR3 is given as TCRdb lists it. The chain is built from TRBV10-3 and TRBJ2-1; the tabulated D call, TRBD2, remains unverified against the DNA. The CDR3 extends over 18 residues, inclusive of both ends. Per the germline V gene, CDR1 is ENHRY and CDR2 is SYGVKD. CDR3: CAISESTSWASGILRVFF.

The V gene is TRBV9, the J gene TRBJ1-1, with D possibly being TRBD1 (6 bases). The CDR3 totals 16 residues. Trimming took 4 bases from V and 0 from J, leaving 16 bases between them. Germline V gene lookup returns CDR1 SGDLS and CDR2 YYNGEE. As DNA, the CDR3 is TGTGCCAGCAGCCCCCGTCCAGGGGTAGTGAACACTGAAGCTTTCTTT. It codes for CASSPRPGVVNTEAFF. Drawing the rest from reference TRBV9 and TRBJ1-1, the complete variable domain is DSGVTQTPKHLITATGQRVTLRCSPRSGDLSVYWYQQSLDQGLQFLIQYYNGEERAKGNILERFSAQQFPDLHSELNLSSLELGDSALYFCASSPRPGVVNTEAFFGQGTRLTVV.

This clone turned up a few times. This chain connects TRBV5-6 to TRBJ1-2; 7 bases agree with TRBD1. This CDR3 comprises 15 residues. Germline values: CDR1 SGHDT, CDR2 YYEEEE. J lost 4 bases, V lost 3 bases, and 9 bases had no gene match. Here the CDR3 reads CASSSTTGQGYGYTF. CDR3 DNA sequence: TGTGCCAGCAGCTCGACGACAGGGCAAGGCTATGGCTACACCTTC.

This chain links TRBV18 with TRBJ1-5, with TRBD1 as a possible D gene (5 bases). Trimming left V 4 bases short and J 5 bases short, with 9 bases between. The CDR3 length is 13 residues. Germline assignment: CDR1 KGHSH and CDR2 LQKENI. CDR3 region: CASSLGGDQPQHF. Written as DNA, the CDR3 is TGTGCCAGCTCACTGGGGGGGGATCAGCCCCAGCATTTT.

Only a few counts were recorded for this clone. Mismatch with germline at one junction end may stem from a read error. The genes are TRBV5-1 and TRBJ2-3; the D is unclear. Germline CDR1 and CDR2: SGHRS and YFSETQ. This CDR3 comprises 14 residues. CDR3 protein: CASSSLTRTDTQYF. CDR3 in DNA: TGTGCCAGCAGCTCGCTTACCAGAACAGATACGCAGTATTTT.

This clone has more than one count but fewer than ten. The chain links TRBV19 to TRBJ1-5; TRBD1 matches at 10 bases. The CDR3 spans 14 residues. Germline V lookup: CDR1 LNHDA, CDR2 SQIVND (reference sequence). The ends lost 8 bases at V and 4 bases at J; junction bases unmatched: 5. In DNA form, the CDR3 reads TGTGCCAGTTCCACGGGACAGGGGAATCAGCCCCAGCATTTT. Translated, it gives CASSTGQGNQPQHF.

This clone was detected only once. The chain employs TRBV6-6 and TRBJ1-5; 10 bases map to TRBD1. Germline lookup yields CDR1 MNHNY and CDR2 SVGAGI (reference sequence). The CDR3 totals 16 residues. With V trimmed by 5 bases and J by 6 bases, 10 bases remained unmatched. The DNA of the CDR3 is TGTGCCAGCAGTACCCCACGACAGGGGGCGAGTCAGCCCCAGCATTTT. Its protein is CASSTPRQGASQPQHF.

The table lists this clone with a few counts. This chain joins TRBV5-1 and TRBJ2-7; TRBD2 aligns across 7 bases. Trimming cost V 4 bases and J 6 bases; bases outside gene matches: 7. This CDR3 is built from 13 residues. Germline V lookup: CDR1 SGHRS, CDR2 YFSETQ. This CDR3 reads CASSTMGGVEQYF. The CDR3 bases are TGCGCCAGCAGCACCATGGGAGGGGTCGAGCAGTACTTC.

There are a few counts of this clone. CDR3: CASSSGGRYNEQFF. The DNA for the CDR3 is TGCGCCAGCAGCTCAGGGGGTCGGTACAATGAGCAGTTCTTC. The chain combines TRBV5-1 with TRBJ2-1; 7 bases map to TRBD1. V lost 3 bases and J lost 4; bases outside the gene matches: 4. The CDR3 is 14 amino acids. Germline CDR1 is SGHRS and CDR2 is YFSETQ.

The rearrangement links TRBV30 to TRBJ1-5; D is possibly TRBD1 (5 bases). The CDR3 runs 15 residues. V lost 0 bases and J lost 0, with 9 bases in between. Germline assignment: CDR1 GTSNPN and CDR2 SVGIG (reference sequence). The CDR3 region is CAWSVGADSNQPQHF. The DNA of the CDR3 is TGTGCCTGGAGTGTAGGGGCCGATAGCAATCAGCCCCAGCATTTT.

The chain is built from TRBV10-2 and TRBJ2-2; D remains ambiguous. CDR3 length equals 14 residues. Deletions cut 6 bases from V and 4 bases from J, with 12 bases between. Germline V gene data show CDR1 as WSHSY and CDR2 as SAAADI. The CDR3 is CASSVTASTGELFF. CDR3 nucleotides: TGCGCCAGCAGCGTAACCGCGAGCACCGGGGAGCTGTTTTTT.

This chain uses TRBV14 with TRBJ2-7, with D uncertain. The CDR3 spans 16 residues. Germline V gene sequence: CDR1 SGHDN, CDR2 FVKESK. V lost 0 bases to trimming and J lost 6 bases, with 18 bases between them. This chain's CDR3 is CASSQDRFPGPGEQYF. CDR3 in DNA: TGTGCCAGCAGCCAAGATCGGTTTCCAGGCCCTGGCGAGCAGTACTTC.

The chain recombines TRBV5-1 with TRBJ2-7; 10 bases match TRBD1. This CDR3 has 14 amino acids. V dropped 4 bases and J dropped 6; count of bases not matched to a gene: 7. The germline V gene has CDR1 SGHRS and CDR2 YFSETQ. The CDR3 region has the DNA TGCGCCAGCAGCCCCGGGACAGGGGTTGGCGAGCAGTACTTC. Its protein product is CASSPGTGVGEQYF.